The 32 T cell receptor beta chains reported below all come from one sample, sequenced in a study of T-cell memory formation after mild COVID-19. TCRdb used MiXCR to reprocess the 5' RACE reads, holding one entry per CDR3 protein. The table has about 190,000 distinct CDR3 sequences, around 30% seen once. Sequenced input: PBMCs or a T cell subset sorted from them (not recorded which). All receptors derive from an adult woman who had mild COVID-19 (a few samples of this study predate the infection). Cell type and time point are not known.

J is TRBJ1-5 and V is TRBV24-1; TRBD1 agrees at 8 bases. Germline CDR1 and CDR2: KGHDR and SFDVKD. The CDR3 runs 15 residues. The trim removed 2 bases at V and 2 bases at J, leaving 1 base unmatched. The DNA of the CDR3 is TGTGCCACCAGTGATTCGACAGGGGGCAATCAGCCCCAGCATTTT. This translates into CATSDSTGGNQPQHF.

V gene TRBV6-2 or TRBV6-3 combines with J gene TRBJ2-7; 10 nucleotides match TRBD2. The V and J ends lost 5 bases and 2 bases, in that order; junction bases with no gene match: 3. Germline values: CDR1 MNHEY, CDR2 SVGEGT. The CDR3 is made up of 14 amino acids. This CDR3 is CASSDSGRTYEQYF. The CDR3 nucleotides are TGTGCCAGCAGTGATAGCGGGAGGACCTACGAGCAGTACTTC.

V gene TRBV6-5 combines with J gene TRBJ1-2; maybe TRBD1 (5 bases). This CDR3 spans 15 amino acids. V was clipped by 7 bases and J by 4 bases, with 19 bases between them. Looked up from germline, CDR1 is MNHEY and CDR2 is SVGAGI. CDR3 amino acids: CASTPTVGGFYGYTF. In DNA, the CDR3 is TGTGCCAGCACCCCTACAGTTGGGGGATTCTATGGCTACACCTTC.

The J gene is TRBJ2-1, the V gene TRBV24-1; 12 bases are shared with TRBD2. The CDR3 runs 14 residues. Germline loops: CDR1 KGHDR, CDR2 SFDVKD. With V trimmed by 5 bases and J by 12 bases, 7 bases remained unmatched. CDR3 region: CATSATSGRMGQFF. CDR3 nucleotides: TGTGCCACCAGTGCGACTAGCGGGAGAATGGGGCAGTTCTTC.

The V call is TRBV7-9, the J call TRBJ1-2; D is unresolved. Germline values: CDR1 SEHNR, CDR2 FQNEAQ (reference sequence). CDR3 size: 11 residues. The V and J ends lost 7 bases and 7 bases respectively, with 10 bases between them. Here the CDR3 reads CASTVLSGYTF. The CDR3 nucleotides are TGTGCCAGCACCGTCCTTAGTGGCTACACCTTC.

This clonotype has only a few counts. The chain is built from TRBV30 and TRBJ1-2, with TRBD1 matching over 9 bases. Per the germline V gene, CDR1 is GTSNPN and CDR2 is SVGIG (reference sequence). The length of the CDR3 is 13 residues. After removal of 7 bases from V and 5 bases from J, the junction contained 8 bases not matched to a gene. CDR3 protein: CASGRTGEYGYTF. For the CDR3, the DNA is TGTGCCTCCGGAAGGACAGGGGAGTATGGCTACACCTTC.

The CDR3: CSARGGRDSLVSQHF. The CDR3 nucleotides read TGCAGTGCTAGAGGGGGTAGAGACTCTTTGGTTTCCCAGCATTTT. This chain links TRBV20-1 with TRBJ1-5; D gene unclear. From germline, CDR1 is DFQATT and CDR2 SNEGSKA (reference sequence). Trimming pared 1 base from V and 11 bases from J, leaving 21 bases between. The CDR3 contains 15 residues.

This clonotype has just a few counts. DNA for the CDR3: TGTGCCAGCAGCGCCGGGACTCATCAGCCCCAGCATTTT. Translation: CASSAGTHQPQHF. The V gene is TRBV12-3 or TRBV12-4, the J gene TRBJ1-5; D might be TRBD1 (5 bases). The CDR3 extends over 13 amino acids. Trimming cost V 6 bases and J 5 bases, with 11 bases left between them.

The chain carries TRBV6-5 and TRBJ1-5, with 8 bases matching TRBD1. CDR1 MNHEY and CDR2 SVGAGI come from the germline V gene. The CDR3 has 16 residues. The ends lost 4 bases at V and 7 bases at J; junction bases unmatched: 12. In DNA, the CDR3 is TGTGCCAGCAGTTTGACCGGACAGGGAATAGGGCAGCCCCAGCATTTT. This codes for CASSLTGQGIGQPQHF.

V usage is TRBV29-1 and J usage is TRBJ2-5, with 14 bases that match TRBD2. The CDR3 is 16 amino acids. The ends lost 2 bases at V and 3 bases at J; junction bases unmatched: 5. CDR1 and CDR2 from the germline V gene are SQVTM and ANQGSEA. The CDR3 loop reads CSVEKRGLAGEETQYF. Here the CDR3 DNA reads TGCAGCGTTGAAAAAAGGGGACTAGCGGGAGAAGAGACCCAGTACTTC.

The chain couples TRBV4-3 to TRBJ1-4, with a tentative D call TRBD1 (6 bases). The V end lost 4 bases, the J end lost 0 bases, and 9 bases lay between the germline ends. The CDR3 loop spans 15 amino acids. Germline V gives CDR1 LGHNA, CDR2 YSLEER. The CDR3 loop reads CASSRRTATNEKLFF. DNA of the CDR3: TGCGCCAGCAGCCGCCGGACAGCAACTAATGAAAAACTGTTTTTT.

This clonotype was picked up a small number of times. The chain carries TRBV29-1 and TRBJ2-3; TRBD2 matches at 9 bases. In germline, CDR1 is SQVTM, CDR2 ANQGSEA. The CDR3 consists of 15 residues. The V gene end was trimmed by 0 bases and the J gene end by 6 bases; junction bases not matched to a gene: 7. For the CDR3, the DNA is TGCAGCGTTGAAGAGACTAGCGGCTTATGGGATACGCAGTATTTT. This translates into CSVEETSGLWDTQYF.

This chain uses TRBV19 with TRBJ1-2; TRBD1 agrees at 8 bases. The germline V gene has CDR1 LNHDA and CDR2 SQIVND (reference sequence). With V trimmed by 6 bases and J by 3 bases, 3 bases remained unmatched. This CDR3 is built from 13 residues. The CDR3 loop reads CASRDREDYGYTF. The DNA for the CDR3 is TGTGCCAGTAGGGACAGGGAAGACTATGGCTACACCTTC.

CDR3 loop: CASSKAGTLRDFVTEAFF. The CDR3 nucleotides are TGTGCCAGCAGCAAAGCAGGGACCCTGAGGGACTTCGTCACTGAAGCTTTCTTT. The V and J genes are TRBV9 and TRBJ1-1; tentative D call: TRBD1 (5 bases). Trimming took 4 bases from V and 4 from J, leaving 26 bases between them. The CDR3 runs 18 residues. CDR1 and CDR2 from the germline V gene are SGDLS and YYNGEE.

J is TRBJ1-2 and V is TRBV6-5, with D possibly matching TRBD1 (5 bases). The germline CDR1 and CDR2 sequences are MNHEY and SVGAGI. Trimming stripped 5 bases from V and 3 bases from J, with 13 bases between. CDR3 size: 14 residues. The CDR3: CASSIAGLYYGYTF. In DNA form, the CDR3 reads TGTGCCAGCAGTATAGCAGGGTTATACTATGGCTACACCTTC.

The chain employs TRBV19 and TRBJ2-2, with a possible D match to TRBD2 (6 bases). Germline CDR1 and CDR2: LNHDA and SQIVND (reference sequence). V was trimmed by 3 bases and J by 4 bases, leaving 9 bases between them. The CDR3 runs 14 residues. As DNA, the CDR3 is TGTGCCAGTAGTATCAATAGCGGCACCGGGGAGCTGTTTTTT. Translating it yields CASSINSGTGELFF.

This clonotype was detected only a few times. The chain joins TRBV6-2 or TRBV6-3 to TRBJ1-5; a possible D gene is TRBD1 (5 bases). Germline CDR1 and CDR2: MNHEY and SVGEGT. The CDR3 extends over 16 amino acids. V lost 2 bases and J lost 2, with 13 bases in between. In DNA, the CDR3 is TGTGCCAGCAGTTACGGTGGCAGGGCAGGCAATCAGCCCCAGCATTTT. It translates to CASSYGGRAGNQPQHF.

V usage is TRBV6-6 and J usage is TRBJ2-5, with D uncertain. Germline V lookup: CDR1 MNHNY, CDR2 SVGAGI (reference sequence). This CDR3 is 13 amino acids long. V dropped 0 bases and J dropped 5 bases, with 7 bases sitting between them. In nucleotides, the CDR3 is TGTGCCAGCAGTTACTCTCCCGGGGAGACCCAGTACTTC. Its translation is CASSYSPGETQYF.

J is TRBJ1-1 and V is TRBV29-1, with a possible D match to TRBD1 (6 bases). V lost 6 bases and J 5 bases, leaving 25 bases between the germline ends. This CDR3 contains 16 residues. CDR1 is SQVTM and CDR2 is ANQGSEA in the germline V gene. The CDR3 is CSVGFGGPREGTEAFF. The DNA of the CDR3 is TGCAGCGTGGGGTTCGGGGGGCCCAGAGAGGGGACTGAAGCTTTCTTT.

V is TRBV13 and J is TRBJ2-3; D is possibly TRBD1 or TRBD2 (5 bases each). Trimming removed 3 bases from V and 2 bases from J, with 15 bases in between. This CDR3 spans 16 amino acids. Per the germline V gene, CDR1 is PRHDT and CDR2 is FYEKMQ (reference sequence). In nucleotides, the CDR3 is TGTGCCAGCAGCTTGTTTCTGGGACCGTCCACAGATACGCAGTATTTT. Protein sequence: CASSLFLGPSTDTQYF.

This rearrangement joins TRBV5-1 to TRBJ2-1, with 8 bases matching TRBD2. CDR1 is SGHRS and CDR2 is YFSETQ in the germline V gene. The CDR3 extends over 15 amino acids. The V segment lost 3 bases and the J segment 7 bases; nucleotides outside the gene matches: 9. The CDR3 nucleotides are TGCGCCAGCAGCTCCCGGGAGGGCCTAAGGAATGAGCAGTTCTTC. This gives the protein CASSSREGLRNEQFF. Together with reference TRBV5-1 and TRBJ2-1, the CDR3 gives the full variable domain: KAGVTQTPRYLIKTRGQQVTLSCSPISGHRSVSWYQQTPGQGLQFLFEYFSETQRNKGNFPGRFSGRQFSNSRSEMNVSTLELGDSALYLCASSSREGLRNEQFFGPGTRLTVL.

The V and J genes are TRBV15 and TRBJ2-7; D is tentatively TRBD1 or TRBD2 (5 bases each). The CDR3 loop spans 15 amino acids. The V end was cut by 2 bases, the J end by 5 bases, with 16 bases between. The germline V gene has CDR1 LNHNV and CDR2 YYDKDF (reference sequence). The CDR3: CATSRFREGAHEQYF. The DNA of the CDR3 is TGTGCCACCAGCAGATTCCGGGAAGGGGCCCACGAGCAGTACTTC.

This clonotype came up a few times. This chain connects TRBV12-3 or TRBV12-4 to TRBJ2-2; D may be TRBD1 or TRBD2 (6 bases each). V was clipped by 3 bases and J by 7 bases, with 18 bases between them. The CDR3 has 16 residues. The CDR3 nucleotides read TGTGCCAGCAGTTTTGGGTCCCTAGGGGGGATCGGGGAGCTGTTTTTT. Protein product: CASSFGSLGGIGELFF.

This clonotype was counted a few times. The V gene is TRBV5-1, the J gene TRBJ1-1; D is possibly TRBD1 (5 bases). CDR1 and CDR2 from the germline V gene are SGHRS and YFSETQ. The CDR3 consists of 17 residues. V was cut by 1 base and J by 1 base, with 17 bases left in between. Written as DNA, the CDR3 is TGCGCCAGCAGCTTGTCAGCGGCACGGACACAGAACACTGAAGCTTTCTTT. Protein sequence: CASSLSAARTQNTEAFF.

V is TRBV12-3 or TRBV12-4 and J is TRBJ2-2; TRBD1 is a possible D gene (7 bases). The CDR3 is 15 amino acids. The V end was cut by 1 base, the J end by 5 bases, with 11 bases between. CDR3: CASSLETGRTGELFF. DNA of the CDR3: TGTGCCAGCAGTTTAGAGACAGGGAGGACCGGGGAGCTGTTTTTT.

The chain joins TRBV5-4 to TRBJ1-2; TRBD1 might be the D (5 bases). The germline V gene encodes CDR1 SGHNT and CDR2 YYREEE (reference sequence). This CDR3 spans 15 amino acids. Trimming left V 4 bases short and J 8 bases short, with 21 bases between. In DNA form, the CDR3 reads TGTGCCAGCAGCCCCGTGGGACCCGCCGTGGGAGGCTACACCTTC. Its protein is CASSPVGPAVGGYTF.

This clonotype was seen only a few times. The chain links TRBV19 to TRBJ1-4, with TRBD1 identical over 9 bases. V lost 6 bases to trimming and J lost 5 bases; unmatched junction nucleotides: 7. CDR1 is LNHDA, CDR2 SQIVND, per germline (reference sequence). The length of the CDR3 is 15 residues. Written as DNA, the CDR3 is TGTGCCAGTAGGGACGGACAGGGGTGGAATGAAAAACTGTTTTTT. This encodes CASRDGQGWNEKLFF. Full variable domain (remainder filled in from reference TRBV19 and TRBJ1-4): DGGITQSPKYLFRKEGQNVTLSCEQNLNHDAMYWYRQDPGQGLRLIYYSQIVNDFQKGDIAEGYSVSREKKESFPLTVTSAQKNPTAFYLCASRDGQGWNEKLFFGSGTQLSVL.

This clonotype was detected only a few times. The chain is built from TRBV12-5 and TRBJ2-7, with TRBD1 matching over 7 bases. The CDR3 has 13 residues. J gave up 2 bases and V 2 bases, and 0 bases lay outside the gene matches. Germline V gives CDR1 LGHNT, CDR2 FRNRAP. The CDR3 DNA sequence: TGTGCTAGTGGTTTGACAGGGGCCTACGAGCAGTACTTC. This codes for CASGLTGAYEQYF. Full variable domain (remainder filled in from reference TRBV12-5 and TRBJ2-7): DARVTQTPRHKVTEMGQEVTMRCQPILGHNTVFWYRQTMMQGLELLAYFRNRAPLDDSGMPKDRFSAEMPDATLATLKIQPSEPRDSAVYFCASGLTGAYEQYFGPGTRLTVT.

Only one count was recorded for this clonotype. The rearrangement uses TRBV2 and TRBJ2-1; 11 nucleotides line up with TRBD2. Germline loops: CDR1 SNHLY, CDR2 FYNNEI. Germline trimming cut 3 bases from V and 8 bases from J; bases unmatched to any gene: 9. The CDR3 has 16 residues. CDR3 in DNA: TGTGCCAGCAGTGAGGGAGCGACTAGCGGGGAGGATGAGCAGTTCTTC. It yields the protein CASSEGATSGEDEQFF.

The chain combines TRBV6-5 with TRBJ2-3, with a weak D call TRBD1 (6 bases). This CDR3 is 17 amino acids long. Germline values: CDR1 MNHEY, CDR2 SVGAGI. Trimming left V 0 bases short and J 1 base short, with 14 bases between. CDR3 DNA: TGTGCCAGCAGTTACTCGGGGACACTTTTTCGCACAGATACGCAGTATTTT. It is translated as CASSYSGTLFRTDTQYF.

This clonotype appeared a few times. The chain couples TRBV29-1 to TRBJ2-1, with TRBD2 identical over 10 bases. The J segment lost 2 bases and the V segment lost 5 bases, leaving 6 bases of the junction unmatched. Germline lookup yields CDR1 SQVTM and CDR2 ANQGSEA. This CDR3 contains 15 residues. The CDR3 DNA is TGCAGCGTTCACCCCCTAGCGGGGGCCTACAATGAGCAGTTCTTC. Its protein is CSVHPLAGAYNEQFF.

The chain has TRBV7-3 and TRBJ2-3, with a tentative D call TRBD1 (6 bases). The V end lost 1 base, the J end lost 2 bases, and 7 bases lay between the germline ends. Per the germline V gene, CDR1 is SGHTA and CDR2 is FQGTGA. The CDR3 consists of 14 residues. The CDR3 sequence is CASSLRQATDTQYF. The CDR3 DNA reads as TGTGCCAGCAGCTTAAGACAGGCCACAGATACGCAGTATTTT.